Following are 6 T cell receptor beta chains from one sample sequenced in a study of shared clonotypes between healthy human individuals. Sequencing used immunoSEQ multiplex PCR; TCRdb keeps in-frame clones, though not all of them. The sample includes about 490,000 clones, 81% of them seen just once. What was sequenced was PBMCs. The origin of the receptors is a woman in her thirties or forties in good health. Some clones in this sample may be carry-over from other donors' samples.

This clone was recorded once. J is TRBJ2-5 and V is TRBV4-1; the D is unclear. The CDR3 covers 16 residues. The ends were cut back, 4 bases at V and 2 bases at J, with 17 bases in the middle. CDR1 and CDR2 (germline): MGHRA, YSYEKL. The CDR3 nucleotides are TGCGCCAGCAGCCGCCAGGCAGGCAACTCTCAAGAGACCCAGTACTTC. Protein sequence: CASSRQAGNSQETQYF.

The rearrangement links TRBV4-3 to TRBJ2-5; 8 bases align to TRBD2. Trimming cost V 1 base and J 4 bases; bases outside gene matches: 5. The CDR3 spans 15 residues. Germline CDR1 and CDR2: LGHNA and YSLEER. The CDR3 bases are TGCGCCAGCAGCCAAGTGGGACTAGGAGGAGAGACCCAGTACTTC. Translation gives CASSQVGLGGETQYF.

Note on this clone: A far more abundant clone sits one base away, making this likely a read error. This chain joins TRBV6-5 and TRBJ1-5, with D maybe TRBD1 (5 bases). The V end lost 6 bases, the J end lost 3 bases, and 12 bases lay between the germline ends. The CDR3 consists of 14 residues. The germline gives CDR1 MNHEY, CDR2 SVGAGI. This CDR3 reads CASSDGASNQPQHF. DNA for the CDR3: TGTGCCAGCAGCGACGGGGCTTCCAATCAGCCCCAGCATTTT.

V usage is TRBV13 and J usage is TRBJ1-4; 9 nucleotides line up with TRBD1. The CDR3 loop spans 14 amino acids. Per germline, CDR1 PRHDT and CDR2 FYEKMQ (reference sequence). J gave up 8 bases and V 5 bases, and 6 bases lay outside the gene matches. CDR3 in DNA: TGTGCCAGCAGCCGGACAGGGGTTCGGGAAAAACTGTTTTTT. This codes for CASSRTGVREKLFF.

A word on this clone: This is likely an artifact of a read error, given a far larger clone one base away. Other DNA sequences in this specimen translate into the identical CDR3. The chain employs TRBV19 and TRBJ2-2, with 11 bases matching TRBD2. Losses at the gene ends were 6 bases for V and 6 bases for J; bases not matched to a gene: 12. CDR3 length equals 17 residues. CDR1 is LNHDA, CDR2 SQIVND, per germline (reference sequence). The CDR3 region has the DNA TGTGCCAGTAGGGGGACTAGCGGTAGGAATGGGTCCGGGGAGCTGTTTTTT. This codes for CASRGTSGRNGSGELFF.

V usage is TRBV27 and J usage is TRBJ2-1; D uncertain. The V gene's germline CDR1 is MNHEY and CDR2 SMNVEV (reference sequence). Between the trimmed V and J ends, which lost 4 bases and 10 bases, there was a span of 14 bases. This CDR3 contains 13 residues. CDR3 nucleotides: TGTGCCAGCAGTTCCCTGAATATACTCGAGCAGTTCTTC. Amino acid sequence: CASSSLNILEQFF.